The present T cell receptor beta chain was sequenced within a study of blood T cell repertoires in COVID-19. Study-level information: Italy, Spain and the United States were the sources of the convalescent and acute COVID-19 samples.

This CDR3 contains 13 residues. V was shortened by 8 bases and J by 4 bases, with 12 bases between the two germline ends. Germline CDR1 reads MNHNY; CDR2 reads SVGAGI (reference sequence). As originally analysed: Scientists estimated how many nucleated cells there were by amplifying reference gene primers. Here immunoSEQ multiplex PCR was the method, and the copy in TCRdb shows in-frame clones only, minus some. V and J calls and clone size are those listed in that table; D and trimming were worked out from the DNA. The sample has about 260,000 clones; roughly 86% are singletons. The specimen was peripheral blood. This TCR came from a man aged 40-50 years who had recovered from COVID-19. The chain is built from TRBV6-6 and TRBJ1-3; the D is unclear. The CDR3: CASGTMGGNTIYF. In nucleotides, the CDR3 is TGTGCCAGCGGTACCATGGGCGGAAACACCATATATTTT.